The 22 T cell receptor beta chains in this list originate from one sample, sequenced in a study of blood T cell repertoires in COVID-19. Here immunoSEQ multiplex PCR was the method, and the copy in TCRdb shows in-frame clones only, minus some. Of roughly 120,000 clones in the sample, 72% were seen once. Sequenced input: peripheral blood. The receptor source for this set is a woman aged 60-75 years with acute or convalescent COVID-19.

This clone was counted only a few times. The rearrangement links TRBV2 to TRBJ1-1, with no clear D. The CDR3 is 11 residues long. Trimming took 6 bases from V and 1 from J, leaving 3 bases between them. Per the germline V gene, CDR1 is SNHLY and CDR2 is FYNNEI. The CDR3 DNA reads TGTGCCAGCAGACAGAACACTGAAGCTTTCTTT. This translates into CASRQNTEAFF.

This clone appeared once. The gene calls are TRBV5-1 and TRBJ1-5; 11 nucleotides line up with TRBD1. With V trimmed by 4 bases and J by 2 bases, 2 bases remained unmatched. Germline CDR1 is SGHRS and CDR2 is YFSETQ. The CDR3 has 15 amino acids. CDR3 in amino acids: CASSRTGGGNQPQHF. In DNA form, the CDR3 reads TGCGCCAGCAGCCGGACAGGGGGCGGCAATCAGCCCCAGCATTTT.

The chain joins TRBV28 to TRBJ1-2; D uncertain. V lost 6 bases to trimming and J lost 1 base, with 9 bases between them. This CDR3 region has 13 residues. Germline V gene data show CDR1 as MDHEN and CDR2 as SYDVKM. The CDR3 spells CASSPGSNYGYTF. In nucleotides, the CDR3 is TGTGCCAGCAGCCCTGGGAGTAACTATGGCTACACCTTC.

The J gene is TRBJ2-2, the V gene TRBV29-1; no clear D. V lost 4 bases to trimming and J lost 4 bases, with 4 bases between them. Germline assignment: CDR1 SQVTM and CDR2 ANQGSEA. The CDR3 length is 11 residues. Here the CDR3 DNA reads TGCAGCGTTGGTCTCACCGGGGAGCTGTTTTTT. It yields the protein CSVGLTGELFF.

This clone was seen once. This rearrangement joins TRBV30 to TRBJ1-2, with D perhaps TRBD1 (6 bases). The CDR3 is 16 residues long. Germline assignment: CDR1 GTSNPN and CDR2 SVGIG (reference sequence). The germline V and J ends were trimmed by 0 bases and 5 bases, with 19 bases remaining between them. This CDR3 is CAWSVAGAQAPYGYTF. The CDR3 region has the DNA TGTGCCTGGAGTGTAGCAGGGGCCCAGGCACCGTATGGCTACACCTTC.

This chain links TRBV28 with TRBJ1-1; D might be TRBD1 (6 bases). CDR1 is MDHEN, CDR2 SYDVKM, per germline. The CDR3 has 12 residues. V shed 4 bases and J shed 5 bases, with 8 bases lying between them. Here the CDR3 DNA reads TGTGCCAGCAGTTGGACAGTAACTGAAGCTTTCTTT. It translates to CASSWTVTEAFF.

The chain employs TRBV12-5 and TRBJ2-5, with a tentative D call TRBD1 (5 bases). Trimming cost V 6 bases and J 9 bases, with 11 bases left between them. Germline V gene sequence: CDR1 LGHNT, CDR2 FRNRAP. The CDR3 has 11 amino acids. In nucleotides, the CDR3 is TGTGCTAGTGGGGCCGTGGGGCCCCAGTACTTC. Encoded protein: CASGAVGPQYF.

CDR3 sequence (DNA): TGTGCCACCAGCCGAAACCTACAGGCGGCCTACAATGAGCAGTTCTTC. Translated, it gives CATSRNLQAAYNEQFF. This sequence joins TRBV15 and TRBJ2-1; a possible D gene is TRBD1 (5 bases). V lost 5 bases and J lost 2, with 16 bases in between. CDR1 and CDR2 (germline): LNHNV, YYDKDF (reference sequence). The CDR3 loop spans 16 amino acids.

The rearrangement joins TRBV11-2 to TRBJ2-3, with 13 bases fitting TRBD2. CDR3 size: 17 residues. With 4 bases clipped from V and 8 bases from J, the junction kept 12 bases outside the gene matches. Germline V gene lookup returns CDR1 SGHAT and CDR2 FQNNGV. The CDR3 is CASSSIRRLAGGGTQYF. CDR3 DNA: TGTGCCAGCAGCTCGATTCGGAGACTAGCGGGGGGTGGTACGCAGTATTTT.

V and J are TRBV2 and TRBJ1-2, with D possibly matching TRBD1 (6 bases). The germline V gene has CDR1 SNHLY and CDR2 FYNNEI. This CDR3 has 12 residues. V dropped 6 bases and J dropped 8 bases, with 13 bases sitting between them. DNA of the CDR3: TGTGCCAGCAGGGGGGGGGCGCGAGGCTACACCTTC. This sequence encodes CASRGGARGYTF.

This chain connects TRBV24-1 to TRBJ2-1; D may be TRBD2 (6 bases). Trimming stripped 2 bases from V and 12 bases from J, with 13 bases between. Germline V CDR1 and CDR2: KGHDR, SFDVKD. There are 13 residues in the CDR3. DNA of the CDR3: TGTGCCACCAGTGATTCCGATTGGGGAGGGCAGTTCTTC. The encoded protein is CATSDSDWGGQFF.

V gene TRBV15 combines with J gene TRBJ1-2; possibly TRBD1 for D (5 bases). The V gene lost 5 bases and the J gene lost 8 bases, with 21 bases spanning the gap. Germline values: CDR1 LNHNV, CDR2 YYDKDF (reference sequence). The CDR3 consists of 15 residues. The CDR3 protein is CATSRRGRGVVGYTF. CDR3 coding DNA: TGTGCCACCAGCCGAAGAGGGCGGGGCGTCGTGGGCTACACCTTC.

This chain's CDR3 is CAWSPTGVGYTF. In nucleotides, the CDR3 is TGTGCCTGGAGTCCAACAGGGGTGGGCTACACCTTC. The chain is built from TRBV30 and TRBJ1-2; 7 positions match TRBD1. The CDR3 is made up of 12 amino acids. Per the germline V gene, CDR1 is GTSNPN and CDR2 is SVGIG (reference sequence). Unmatched junction bases numbered 5, after V lost 2 bases and J lost 8 bases.

V usage is TRBV2 and J usage is TRBJ2-5; 11 bases align to TRBD2. The CDR3 is made up of 16 amino acids. Germline trimming cut 4 bases from V and 5 bases from J; bases unmatched to any gene: 9. Germline V CDR1 and CDR2: SNHLY, FYNNEI. This CDR3 is CASSARLAGGTETQYF. The CDR3 coding sequence is TGTGCCAGCAGTGCGAGGCTAGCGGGGGGCACGGAGACCCAGTACTTC.

The chain uses TRBV7-2 and TRBJ2-3; 8 bases are a match to TRBD2. This CDR3 contains 17 residues. Germline trimming cut 1 base from V and 1 base from J; bases unmatched to any gene: 7. The germline V gene has CDR1 SGHTA and CDR2 FQGNSA. The CDR3 DNA is TGTGCCAGCAGCTTAGGTCGCGGGGGGATCCGCACAGATACGCAGTATTTT. Translating gives CASSLGRGGIRTDTQYF.

The V call is TRBV2, the J call TRBJ1-1; 9 nucleotides agree with TRBD1. Germline CDR1 SNHLY, CDR2 FYNNEI. There are 16 residues in the CDR3. After removal of 10 bases from V and 0 bases from J, the junction contained 12 bases not matched to a gene. The CDR3 coding sequence is TGTGCCACCCACAGGGGGCCCTCCCGAATGAACACTGAAGCTTTCTTT. Residues: CATHRGPSRMNTEAFF.

The chain has TRBV10-3 and TRBJ2-2; TRBD2 might be the D (6 bases). CDR1 ENHRY and CDR2 SYGVKD come from the germline V gene. V was shortened by 2 bases and J by 5 bases, with 12 bases between the two germline ends. The CDR3 covers 15 residues. This CDR3 reads CAISETQGGTGELFF. The DNA for the CDR3 is TGTGCCATCAGTGAGACCCAGGGAGGTACCGGGGAGCTGTTTTTT.

The chain recombines TRBV28 with TRBJ2-7, with 8 bases fitting TRBD1. Germline-derived CDR1 and CDR2 are MDHEN and SYDVKM. This CDR3 has 14 amino acids. V dropped 6 bases and J dropped 5; count of bases not matched to a gene: 9. The CDR3 reads CASRLGQGRDEQYF. CDR3 bases: TGTGCCAGCAGACTAGGACAGGGAAGGGACGAGCAGTACTTC.

This chain connects TRBV3-1 (or the pseudogene TRBV3-2) to TRBJ1-2; D call uncertain. The germline V gene encodes CDR1 LGHDT and CDR2 YNNKEL (reference sequence). The CDR3 length is 13 residues. Trimming removed 1 base from V and 8 bases from J, with 11 bases in between. The CDR3 region is CASSQVTLGGYTF. The CDR3 DNA reads TGTGCCAGCAGCCAAGTGACTCTCGGAGGCTACACCTTC.

V is TRBV3-1 (or the pseudogene TRBV3-2) and J is TRBJ1-6; D remains ambiguous. Germline CDR1 LGHDT, CDR2 YNNKEL (reference sequence). V gave up 6 bases and J gave up 11 bases, with 11 bases separating them. This CDR3 region has 12 residues. The CDR3 nucleotides are TGTGCCAGCAGTCTCGCCAGGCCACCCCTCCACTTT. This gives the protein CASSLARPPLHF.

This chain joins TRBV5-4 and TRBJ1-2, with 8 bases matching TRBD1. The V gene end was trimmed by 3 bases and the J gene end by 4 bases; junction bases not matched to a gene: 5. CDR1 and CDR2 from the germline V gene are SGHNT and YYREEE (reference sequence). This CDR3 has 14 residues. The CDR3 coding sequence is TGTGCCAGCAGCTATACAGGGGGTGGCTATGGCTACACCTTC. Translating gives CASSYTGGGYGYTF.

This clone was seen a handful of times. The V gene is TRBV5-1, the J gene TRBJ2-1, with 9 bases identical to TRBD2. V shed 2 bases, J shed 0 bases, and the junction held 6 bases outside the gene matches. CDR1 is SGHRS, CDR2 YFSETQ, per germline. This CDR3 region has 17 residues. The CDR3 is CASSFRLAASSYNEQFF. CDR3 nucleotides: TGCGCCAGCAGCTTTCGACTAGCGGCTTCCTCCTACAATGAGCAGTTCTTC.